This T cell receptor (beta chain) is from a study of OX40 agonist ivuxolimab in advanced cancers. Study background: Mean age approximately 59 years, range about 20 to 79; about 85% male.

Whole-study findings and limits: Researchers report that CD8+ T cells had, on average, more expanded clones than CD4+.

Note on this clone: Its antigen is currently unknown.

This CDR3 is built from 12 residues. Trimming left V 5 bases short and J 5 bases short, with 6 bases between. Per germline, CDR1 MDHEN and CDR2 SYDVKM. Assay: immunoSEQ multiplex PCR; the TCRdb copy retains only in-frame clones and omits some. Of about 48,000 clones listed, around 86% are singletons. V and J are TRBV28 and TRBJ1-4, with D unclear. Sequencing was performed on CD4+ or CD8+ T cells sorted from blood, taken in a trial of the OX40 agonist ivuxolimab. This sequence originates from an adult with an advanced solid tumor such as melanoma, head and neck, liver or kidney cancer. CDR3 DNA sequence: TGTGCCAGCAGTGTAATAAATGAAAAACTGTTTTTT. Amino acid sequence: CASSVINEKLFF. Full variable domain (rest looked up from reference TRBV28 and TRBJ1-4): DVKVTQSSRYLVKRTGEKVFLECVQDMDHENMFWYRQDPGLGLRLIYFSYDVKMKEKGDIPEGYSVSREKKERFSLILESASTNQTSMYLCASSVINEKLFFGSGTQLSVL.